This is a list of T cell receptor beta chains from one sample in a study of T cell repertoires in cytomegalovirus infection. In TCRdb, the reads were re-called with MiXCR into one record per CDR3 protein. The sample gives about 340,000 distinct CDR3 sequences, 25% to 30% of which show up once; roughly 20% is in the top ten. The antigens of these receptors remain unknown. The sample in question was cultured PBMCs, obtained from culture after CMV antigen stimulation. Receptors were obtained from a human donor in good health (CMV status not recorded). Some clones in this sample may be carry-over from other donors' samples. CDR3s leave out the opening cysteine and the closing phenylalanine or tryptophan. Fields, in order: J gene, V gene, CDR3 protein.

>TRBJ1-2|TRBV5-5
ASSLEPGRNYGYT
>TRBJ1-5|TRBV7-6
ASSLSEGNQPQH
>TRBJ2-7|TRBV12-3/TRBV12-4
ASSFWDRGDEQY
>TRBJ2-2|TRBV10-3
AISESGGPGTGELF
>TRBJ1-2|TRBV12-3/TRBV12-4
ASSSRGNYYGYT
>TRBJ1-6|TRBV6-5
ASSYSGTQDSLRLRTLH
>TRBJ1-1|TRBV19
ASKRREGMNTEAF
>TRBJ1-5|TRBV5-4
ASSLSGTENQPQH
>TRBJ2-7|TRBV11-2
ASSLTDTYEQY
>TRBJ1-1|TRBV12-5
ASGPQGWFAEAF
>TRBJ1-1|TRBV27
ASSNYRDWTEAF
>TRBJ1-1|TRBV5-1
ASSPSTGGGTEAF
>TRBJ2-1|TRBV7-9
ASSKLPGLAGGTYNEQF
>TRBJ1-2|TRBV7-6
ASSSLGGQGVYGYT
>TRBJ1-4|TRBV14
ASSQAGDNEKLF
>TRBJ1-1|TRBV6-2/TRBV6-3
ASSLRQGTTEAF
>TRBJ2-1|TRBV7-2
ASSPGLAGGSEQF
>TRBJ1-2|TRBV30
AWRDGNYGYT
>TRBJ2-1|TRBV3-1
ASSQGRTGDRSSYNEQF
>TRBJ2-3|TRBV19
ASSPPRQLFTDTQY
>TRBJ2-3|TRBV5-1
ASSLERGDSDTQY
>TRBJ2-1|TRBV20-1
SASHRGRGYNEQF
>TRBJ1-2|TRBV28
ASDTGTDGNYGYT
>TRBJ2-3|TRBV7-6
ASSFFGGRLHTDTQY
>TRBJ1-3|TRBV7-8
ASSLGGYRGPGNTIY
>TRBJ2-5|TRBV23-1
ASSREVLPETQY
>TRBJ2-1|TRBV12-3/TRBV12-4
ASTPNSGSSYNEQF
>TRBJ1-1|TRBV29-1
SSGLQGANTEAF
>TRBJ2-7|TRBV12-3/TRBV12-4
ASSLGQPVPEQY
>TRBJ2-1|TRBV5-6
ASSATGRAYNEQF
>TRBJ1-1|TRBV12-3/TRBV12-4
ASTLRQVNTEAF
>TRBJ2-2|TRBV12-3/TRBV12-4
ASSFSGELF
>TRBJ2-5|TRBV7-6
ASRSGGLKLGETQY
>TRBJ2-1|TRBV11-2
ASSSTEQF
>TRBJ2-1|TRBV24-1
ATRGGGLKNEQF
>TRBJ2-5|TRBV10-3
ATQGIETQY
>TRBJ2-7|TRBV15
ATSTLPGEQY